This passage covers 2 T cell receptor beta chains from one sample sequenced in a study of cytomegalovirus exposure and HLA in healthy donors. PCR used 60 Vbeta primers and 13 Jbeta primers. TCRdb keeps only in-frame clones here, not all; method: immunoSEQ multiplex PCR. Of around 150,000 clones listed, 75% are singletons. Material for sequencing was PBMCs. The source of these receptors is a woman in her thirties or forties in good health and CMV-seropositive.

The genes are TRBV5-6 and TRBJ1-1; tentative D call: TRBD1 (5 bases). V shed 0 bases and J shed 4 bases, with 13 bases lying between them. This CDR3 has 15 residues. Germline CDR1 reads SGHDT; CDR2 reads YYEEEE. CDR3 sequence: CASSLAAGRATEAFF. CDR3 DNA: TGTGCCAGCAGCTTGGCTGCTGGCAGGGCCACTGAAGCTTTCTTT.

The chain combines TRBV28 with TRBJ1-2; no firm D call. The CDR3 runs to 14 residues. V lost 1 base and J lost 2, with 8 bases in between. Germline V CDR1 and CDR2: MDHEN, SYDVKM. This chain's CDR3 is CASSLFSGNYGYTF. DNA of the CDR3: TGTGCCAGCAGTTTATTTTCGGGGAACTATGGCTACACCTTC.